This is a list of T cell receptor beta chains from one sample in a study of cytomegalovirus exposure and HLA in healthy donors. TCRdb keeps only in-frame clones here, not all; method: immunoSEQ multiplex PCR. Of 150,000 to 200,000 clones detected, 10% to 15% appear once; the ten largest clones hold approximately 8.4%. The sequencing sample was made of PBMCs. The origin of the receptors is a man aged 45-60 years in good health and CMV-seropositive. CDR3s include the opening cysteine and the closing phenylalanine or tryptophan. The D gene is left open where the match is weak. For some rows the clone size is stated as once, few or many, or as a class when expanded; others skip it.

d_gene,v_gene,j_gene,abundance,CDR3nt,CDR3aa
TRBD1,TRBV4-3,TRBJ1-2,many,TGCGCCAGCAGCCAAACAGGGGTTGGCTACACCTTC,CASSQTGVGYTF
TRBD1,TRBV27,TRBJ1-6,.,TGTGCCAGCAGCTCCTCCGGGACAGGGGGGGCCGCCCTCCACTTT,CASSSSGTGGAALHF
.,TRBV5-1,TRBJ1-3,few,TGCGCCAGCAGCTTGGCCCAGACTGGAAACACCATATATTTT,CASSLAQTGNTIYF
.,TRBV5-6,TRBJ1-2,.,TGTGCCAGCAGCCGGGACATCTATGGCTACACCTTC,CASSRDIYGYTF
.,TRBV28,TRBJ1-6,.,TGTGCCAGCAGTTTTCCGGGACTCTCGAATTCACCCCTCCACTTT,CASSFPGLSNSPLHF
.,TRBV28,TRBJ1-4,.,TGTGCCAGCAGTTGGGGGGGGCGGGATGAAAAACTGTTTTTT,CASSWGGRDEKLFF
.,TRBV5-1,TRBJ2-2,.,TGCGCCAGCAGCTTGGGGGCGTGGGACACCGGGGAGCTGTTTTTT,CASSLGAWDTGELFF
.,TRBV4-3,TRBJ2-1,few,TGCGCCAGCAGCCAAGAATCAAGGACTATCAATGAGCAGTTCTTC,CASSQESRTINEQFF
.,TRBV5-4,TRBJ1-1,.,TGTGCCAGCAGCGTACCCGCGGGGGTGAGAACTGAAGCTTTCTTT,CASSVPAGVRTEAFF
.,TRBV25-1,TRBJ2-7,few,TGTGCCAGCAGTGCCCAAGTCGGGGTCGGGCCCTACGAGCAGTACTTC,CASSAQVGVGPYEQYF
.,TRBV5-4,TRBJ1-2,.,TGTGCCAGCAGCAGGGGAGGCTATGGCTACACCTTC,CASSRGGYGYTF
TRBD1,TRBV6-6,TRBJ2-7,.,TGTGCCAGCAGTTTCGGGACAGTCTACGAGCAGTACTTC,CASSFGTVYEQYF
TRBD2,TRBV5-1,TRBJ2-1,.,TGCGCCAGCAGCTTGACGGGACTAGCGCCCAATGAGCAGTTCTTC,CASSLTGLAPNEQFF
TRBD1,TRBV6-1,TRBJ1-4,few,TGTGCCAGCAGGGACAGGGCGGCGGCTAATGAAAAACTGTTTTTT,CASRDRAAANEKLFF
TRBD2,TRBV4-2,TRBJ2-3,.,TGTGCCAGCAGCCAAGATAAGACTAGCGGGGGGGCACAAGATACGCAGTATTTT,CASSQDKTSGGAQDTQYF
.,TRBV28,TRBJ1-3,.,TGTGCCAGCAGTTTAGGGGCCCTTTCTGGAAACACCATATATTTT,CASSLGALSGNTIYF
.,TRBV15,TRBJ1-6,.,TGTGCCACCAGCCTCACTCGAGACAGTTCACCCCTCCACTTT,CATSLTRDSSPLHF
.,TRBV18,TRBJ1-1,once,TGTGCCAGCTCATCTGACGCAGGGTACACTGAAGCTTTCTTT,CASSSDAGYTEAFF
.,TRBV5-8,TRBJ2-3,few,TGTGCCAGCAGTTTACGACTAGGTCGAGGAACGCAGTATTTT,CASSLRLGRGTQYF
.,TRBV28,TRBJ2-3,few,TGTGCCAGCAGCCCCCCACGAGGATCAGATACGCAGTATTTT,CASSPPRGSDTQYF
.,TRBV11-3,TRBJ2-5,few,TGTGCCAGCAGCCCGGGGTCCTTCCCCGGAGAGACCCAGTACTTC,CASSPGSFPGETQYF
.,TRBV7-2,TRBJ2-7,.,TGTGCCAGCAGCCGGGGGGCCCCGCACTACGAGCAGTACTTC,CASSRGAPHYEQYF
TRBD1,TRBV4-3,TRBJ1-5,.,TGCGCCAGCAGCCCCGGGACAGGGCAGCCCCAGCATTTT,CASSPGTGQPQHF
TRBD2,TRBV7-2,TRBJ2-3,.,TGTGCCAGCAGCGTTCCGGGACTAGCGGGGGGGAAGGCAGATACGCAGTATTTT,CASSVPGLAGGKADTQYF
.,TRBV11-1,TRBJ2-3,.,TGTGCCTGCTCTCGGACACTTACAGATACGCAGTATTTT,CACSRTLTDTQYF
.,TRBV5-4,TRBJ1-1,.,TGTGCCAGCAGCTTACAGGGAGTTGGGAACACTGAAGCTTTCTTT,CASSLQGVGNTEAFF
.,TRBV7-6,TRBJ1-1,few,TGTGCCAGCAGTACGTTCGGGAGTGGGGTCACTGAAGCTTTCTTT,CASSTFGSGVTEAFF
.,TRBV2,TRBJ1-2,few,TGTGCCAGCAGTGAAGGACAGAACTATGGCTACACCTTC,CASSEGQNYGYTF
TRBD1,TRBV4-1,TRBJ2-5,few,TGCGCCAGCAGTCTCCTCCCGGGACAGATACAAGAGACCCAGTACTTC,CASSLLPGQIQETQYF
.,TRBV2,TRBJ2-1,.,TGTGCCAGCAGCTTACAGGGTTACTACAATGAGCAGTTCTTC,CASSLQGYYNEQFF
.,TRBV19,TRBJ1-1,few,TGTGCCAGTAGTCCGGGGTGGGAGACTGAAGCTTTCTTT,CASSPGWETEAFF
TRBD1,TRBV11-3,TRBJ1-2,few,TGTGCCAGCAGCCCACAAACAGGGGGCTATGGCTACACCTTC,CASSPQTGGYGYTF
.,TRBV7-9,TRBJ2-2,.,TGTGCCAGCAGCTTATCAACAGGGTATCAAGGGGAGCTGTTTTTT,CASSLSTGYQGELFF
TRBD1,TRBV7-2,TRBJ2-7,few,TGTGCCAGCAGCTTAAGTAGGACAGGGTTCAACGAGCAGTACTTC,CASSLSRTGFNEQYF
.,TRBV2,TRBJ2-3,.,TGTGCCACCCTGAGGGCCGATACGCAGTATTTT,CATLRADTQYF
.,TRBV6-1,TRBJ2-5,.,TGTGCCAGCACAAGTCAGGAGACCCAGTACTTC,CASTSQETQYF
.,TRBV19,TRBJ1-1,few,TGTGCCAGTAGCCCAGGGTCGGCAGGGTACACTGAAGCTTTCTTT,CASSPGSAGYTEAFF
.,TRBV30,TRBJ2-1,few,TGTGCCTGGAGCCCATCCCCTTCTTCGGCCTTTGCGCGGAATGAGCAGTTCTTC,CAWSPSPSSAFARNEQFF
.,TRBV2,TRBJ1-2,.,TGTGCCAGCAGCCCCCGGACAGCCTTTAACTATGGCTACACCTTC,CASSPRTAFNYGYTF
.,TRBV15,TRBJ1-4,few,TGTGCCACCAGAGCCGACATCTCAAGTGAAAAACTGTTTTTT,CATRADISSEKLFF
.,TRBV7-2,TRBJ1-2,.,TGTGCCAGCAGAGAGGGCAGGGCGGGAGGCTACACCTTC,CASREGRAGGYTF
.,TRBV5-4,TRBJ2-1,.,TGTGCCAGCAGCTTCGGACAGACATCCTACAATGAGCAGTTCTTC,CASSFGQTSYNEQFF
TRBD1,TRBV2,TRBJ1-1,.,TGTGCCAGCAGTGTTGGGGGACAGGGGGTTACTGAAGCTTTCTTT,CASSVGGQGVTEAFF
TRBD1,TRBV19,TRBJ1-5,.,TGTGCCAGTAGTTTCCGACAGGGCCTTCAGCCCCAGCATTTT,CASSFRQGLQPQHF
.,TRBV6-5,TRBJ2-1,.,TGTGCCAGCAGGACCCGGAAACTAGCCGGTGAGCAGTTCTTC,CASRTRKLAGEQFF
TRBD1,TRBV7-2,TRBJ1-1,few,TGTGCCAGCAGCCCCCACAGGGGAGGAGGTAACACTGAAGCTTTCTTT,CASSPHRGGGNTEAFF
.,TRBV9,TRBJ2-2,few,TGTGCCAGCAGCGTAGTTGTAACAGTTAACACCGGGGAGCTGTTTTTT,CASSVVVTVNTGELFF
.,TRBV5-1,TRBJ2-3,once,TGCGCCAGCAGCTTGGTGGCGCAGGGGGGAGGTGGAGATACGCAGTATTTT,CASSLVAQGGGGDTQYF
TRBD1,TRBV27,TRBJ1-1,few,TGTGCCAGCCCTTGGGACAGGGAAGCTTTCTTT,CASPWDREAFF
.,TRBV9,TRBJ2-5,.,TGTGCCAGCAGCGCCTCTCCTAGTAGCGCGGAGACCCAGTACTTC,CASSASPSSAETQYF
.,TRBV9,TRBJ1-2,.,TGTGCCAGCAGCGTAGAGGAGCAGGGCTATGGCTACACCTTC,CASSVEEQGYGYTF